A selection of T cell receptor beta chains follows, all from one sample in a study of human T cells and chemical hapten exposure. MiXCR, applied by TCRdb to the RACE reads, yields one record per CDR3 protein. Among 95,000 to 150,000 distinct CDR3 sequences, about 11% were seen once, and the ten largest hold more than 2%. Source: whole blood, taken in connection with sensitization to the hapten diphenylcyclopropenone (DPC). The source is a woman in her forties or fifties with alopecia areata. Some clones in this sample may be carry-over from other donors' samples. The CDR3 runs from the conserved cysteine through the conserved F or W. Fields, in order: D gene, J gene, clone size, V gene, CDR3 DNA, CDR3 protein. D genes are given only for firm matches. A clone size is listed for some rows: how often the clone was seen (once, few, many), or a class if it is expanded.

-	TRBJ1-6	few	TRBV7-2	TGTGCCAGCAGCCCACTGCGGGGATCGGATTCACCCCTCCACTTT	CASSPLRGSDSPLHF
-	TRBJ1-2	few	TRBV29-1	TGCAGCATCCGGACCGGGACCGGCTACACCTTC	CSIRTGTGYTF
-	TRBJ1-1	-	TRBV29-1	TGCAGCGTTGAAGATGTTGGGGGGTGGACCGGGATAACGAACACTGAAGCTTTCTTT	CSVEDVGGWTGITNTEAFF
-	TRBJ1-2	-	TRBV3-1	TGTGCCAGCAGCCCGTCCCAGGGTTTCAGTTTTTACTATGGCTACACCTTC	CASSPSQGFSFYYGYTF
-	TRBJ2-1	-	TRBV5-1	TGCGCCAGCAGCTTGGAGGGCCCGAGCAATGAGCAGTTCTTC	CASSLEGPSNEQFF
-	TRBJ1-5	few	TRBV5-8	TGTGCCAGCAGCTTGGCTTTGGGTCAGCCCCAGCATTTT	CASSLALGQPQHF
-	TRBJ2-5	-	TRBV5-1	TGCGCCAGCAGCTTGGGACGCGCCCGGACCCAGTACTTC	CASSLGRARTQYF
-	TRBJ2-1	few	TRBV6-2/TRBV6-3	TGTGCCAGCAGTTATAATTGGGGTAATGAGCAGTTCTTC	CASSYNWGNEQFF
-	TRBJ2-4	many	TRBV20-1	TGCAGTGCTGGCAGGGGTAGGCTCCTAGCCAAAAACATTCAGTACTTC	CSAGRGRLLAKNIQYF
-	TRBJ1-5	-	TRBV29-1	TGCAGCGTCGCAGGCCTAAATCAGCCCCAGCATTTT	CSVAGLNQPQHF
-	TRBJ2-2	-	TRBV29-1	TGCAGCGCCGAGAACACCGGGGAGCTGTTTTTT	CSAENTGELFF
TRBD1	TRBJ2-3	-	TRBV6-6	TGTGCCAGCAGTATTACAGGGGGCCTGGCAGATACGCAGTATTTT	CASSITGGLADTQYF
TRBD2	TRBJ2-7	few	TRBV13	TGTGCCAGCAGCTTAGGTACTAGCGGAGCCTACGAGCAGTACTTC	CASSLGTSGAYEQYF
TRBD2	TRBJ2-5	-	TRBV20-1	TGCAGTGCTAGCCCTAGCGGGATCCAAGAGACCCAGTACTTC	CSASPSGIQETQYF
TRBD1	TRBJ1-1	few	TRBV3-1	TGTGCCAGCAGCCCTAGGGACAGGGGGACTGAAGCTTTCTTT	CASSPRDRGTEAFF
-	TRBJ2-5	-	TRBV11-2	TGTGCCAGCAGCGACGACTATCGTCAAGAGACCCAGTACTTC	CASSDDYRQETQYF
-	TRBJ2-7	-	TRBV6-1	TGTGCCAGCAGTGTAGACAGGTCATACTACGAGCAGTACTTC	CASSVDRSYYEQYF
TRBD1	TRBJ1-6	-	TRBV27	TGTGCCAGCAGTTTATCCGGGACAGGGGGTTACTCACCCCTCCACTTT	CASSLSGTGGYSPLHF
-	TRBJ2-4	-	TRBV5-6	TGTGCCAGCAGCACATACGGGGGCCACATTCAGTACTTC	CASSTYGGHIQYF
-	TRBJ2-1	-	TRBV3-1	TGTGCCAGCAGCCAAGATCAGCCCTACAATGAGCAGTTCTTC	CASSQDQPYNEQFF
-	TRBJ1-5	few	TRBV7-8	TGTGCCAGCAGCCCGACCGCTTATAGCAATCAGCCCCAGCATTTT	CASSPTAYSNQPQHF
-	TRBJ2-6	many	TRBV5-1	TGCGCCAGCAGCTTGGACCCCTCTGGGGCCAACGTCCTGACTTTC	CASSLDPSGANVLTF
-	TRBJ2-3	few	TRBV20-1	TGCAGTGCAATGGTAACAGATACGCAGTATTTT	CSAMVTDTQYF
TRBD2	TRBJ2-3	many	TRBV3-1	TGTGCCAGCAGCCTTGGCGGGGGGCCCACAGATACGCAGTATTTT	CASSLGGGPTDTQYF
TRBD1	TRBJ2-3	-	TRBV20-1	TGCAGTGCTCCCGACAGGGTAGATACGCAGTATTTT	CSAPDRVDTQYF
-	TRBJ2-7	many	TRBV7-8	TGTGCCAGCAGCGCCTCCGACAAGTTTACGTTCGAGCAGTACTTC	CASSASDKFTFEQYF
TRBD1	TRBJ1-1	-	TRBV12-3/TRBV12-4	TGTGCCAGCAGTTTCGGGACAGGGGCCACTGAAGCTTTCTTT	CASSFGTGATEAFF
TRBD2	TRBJ2-1	-	TRBV6-2/TRBV6-3	TGTGCCAGCAGGCTATTCGGGACTAGCGGGAGACTCTCCTACAATGAGCAGTTCTTC	CASRLFGTSGRLSYNEQFF
TRBD1	TRBJ2-4	-	TRBV7-2	TGTGCCAGCAGCCCCCGGACAGGGATAAACATTCAGTACTTC	CASSPRTGINIQYF
TRBD2	TRBJ2-1	-	TRBV27	TGTGCCAGCAGTTTTCGACTAGCGGGAGACAATGAGCAGTTCTTC	CASSFRLAGDNEQFF
-	TRBJ1-1	-	TRBV20-1	TGCAGTGCTAGACCTTCAGGGAACACTGAAGCTTTCTTT	CSARPSGNTEAFF
-	TRBJ2-1	-	TRBV3-1	TGTGCCAGCAGCGATAGACACAATGAGCAGTTCTTC	CASSDRHNEQFF
-	TRBJ2-7	few	TRBV14	TGTGCCAGCAGCACCCCTCTCGGGGGACAGCCTCCTTACGAGCAGTACTTC	CASSTPLGGQPPYEQYF
-	TRBJ2-7	many	TRBV3-1	TGTGCCAGCAGCCAGAAGTACGGGCCCTACGAGCAGTACTTC	CASSQKYGPYEQYF
-	TRBJ1-2	-	TRBV12-3/TRBV12-4	TGTGCCAGCAGTTCCGACATGGCTGGCTACACCTTC	CASSSDMAGYTF
TRBD1	TRBJ1-1	few	TRBV9	TGTGCCAGCTCAAGGGCCAGGGGGGGCACTGAAGCTTTCTTT	CASSRARGGTEAFF
-	TRBJ2-7	few	TRBV5-1	TGCGCCAGCAGCTCCCGTCGGGGATCCTACGAGCAGTACTTC	CASSSRRGSYEQYF
-	TRBJ1-4	few	TRBV9	TGTGCCAGCAGCGTAGCCGCCGGAAATAATGAAAAACTGTTTTTT	CASSVAAGNNEKLFF
-	TRBJ2-7	few	TRBV9	TGTGCCAGCAGCGTAAGCCGGGACACCTACGAGCAGTACTTC	CASSVSRDTYEQYF
TRBD2	TRBJ2-1	-	TRBV28	TGTGCCAGCAGCCGAGTAGCGGGGATAGGTAATGAGCAGTTCTTC	CASSRVAGIGNEQFF
TRBD1	TRBJ1-5	few	TRBV28	TGTGCCAGCAGTAAACAGGGGGCGCCCAGCAATCAGCCCCAGCATTTT	CASSKQGAPSNQPQHF
-	TRBJ1-4	-	TRBV7-9	TGTGCCAGCAGCTTAAGAACAAGCGAAAAACTGTTTTTT	CASSLRTSEKLFF
-	TRBJ1-2	-	TRBV12-3/TRBV12-4	TGTGCCAGCAGTTTAATAACTGGCAACAACTATGGCTACACCTTC	CASSLITGNNYGYTF